Following are 7 T cell receptor beta chains from one sample sequenced in a study of cytomegalovirus exposure and HLA in healthy donors. Primers: 60 Vbeta forward and 13 Jbeta reverse. Sequenced by immunoSEQ multiplex PCR; TCRdb stores in-frame clones only, minus some. The sample holds approximately 110,000 clones, about 70% seen once. The specimen was PBMCs. The receptors here all came from a woman aged 30 to 39 in good health and CMV-seronegative.

This chain joins TRBV27 and TRBJ1-2, with 9 nucleotides matching TRBD1. Germline lookup yields CDR1 MNHEY and CDR2 SMNVEV (reference sequence). The CDR3 contains 16 residues. With 7 bases clipped from V and 8 bases from J, the junction kept 17 bases outside the gene matches. The CDR3 nucleotides read TGTGCCAGCACCTCGACCTGGACAGGGGAAGTGAGGGGCTACACCTTC. This sequence encodes CASTSTWTGEVRGYTF.

This chain links TRBV9 with TRBJ1-4, with TRBD1 as a possible D gene (6 bases). V lost 0 bases and J 7 bases, leaving 13 bases between the germline ends. The CDR3 runs 15 residues. The germline gives CDR1 SGDLS, CDR2 YYNGEE. The DNA of the CDR3 is TGTGCCAGCAGCGTAGCTGGGGGCGCGGGTGAAAAACTGTTTTTT. Translated, it gives CASSVAGGAGEKLFF.

The chain couples TRBV6-1 to TRBJ1-5; TRBD1 agrees at 8 bases. The CDR3 has 15 amino acids. The germline gives CDR1 MNHNS, CDR2 SASEGT. The ends lost 5 bases at V and 8 bases at J; junction bases unmatched: 11. This chain's CDR3 is CASSLRTGIVEPQHF. CDR3 DNA: TGTGCCAGCAGTCTCCGGACAGGGATAGTAGAGCCCCAGCATTTT.

The V gene is TRBV2, the J gene TRBJ1-5, with 7 bases matching TRBD1. The CDR3 sequence is 14 residues long. The germline V gene has CDR1 SNHLY and CDR2 FYNNEI. After removal of 2 bases from V and 7 bases from J, the junction contained 5 bases not matched to a gene. CDR3 sequence (DNA): TGTGCCAGCAGTGAACAGGGGGTTAGGCAGCCCCAGCATTTT. This codes for CASSEQGVRQPQHF.

This clone was seen more than once but under ten times. This CDR3 is CASSRSDTNTGELFF. The CDR3 bases are TGCGCCAGCAGCCGTAGCGATACGAACACCGGGGAGCTGTTTTTT. The chain links TRBV5-1 to TRBJ2-2; perhaps TRBD2 as D (5 bases). The CDR3 runs 15 residues. Germline V gene lookup returns CDR1 SGHRS and CDR2 YFSETQ. V was pared by 4 bases and J by 0 bases, with 10 bases between. The full variable domain, with the rest looked up from reference TRBV5-1 and TRBJ2-2, is KAGVTQTPRYLIKTRGQQVTLSCSPISGHRSVSWYQQTPGQGLQFLFEYFSETQRNKGNFPGRFSGRQFSNSRSEMNVSTLELGDSALYLCASSRSDTNTGELFFGEGSRLTVL.

Here the CDR3 DNA reads TGCGCCAGCAGTGCAGCGGTTACAGATACGCAGTATTTT. This codes for CASSAAVTDTQYF. J is TRBJ2-3 and V is TRBV10-1; possible D gene TRBD2, 5 bases. V gave up 4 bases and J gave up 3 bases, with 8 bases separating them. The CDR3 extends over 13 amino acids. From germline, CDR1 is WNHNN and CDR2 SYGVQD (reference sequence).

V is TRBV5-4 and J is TRBJ1-2; D might be TRBD1 (6 bases). There are 12 residues in the CDR3. Per germline, CDR1 SGHNT and CDR2 YYREEE (reference sequence). Trimming took off 3 bases at V and 12 bases at J, with 15 bases between the two ends. The DNA of the CDR3 is TGTGCCAGCAGCTCACACAGGGTGAACAACACCTTC. Translating it yields CASSSHRVNNTF.